The 8 T cell receptor beta chains in this list originate from one sample, sequenced in a study of T-cell memory formation after mild COVID-19. One entry per CDR3 protein results from TCRdb running MiXCR on the 5' RACE reads. Of 280,000 or so distinct CDR3 sequences in the sample, less than 9.5% were seen once. Sequencing was carried out using PBMCs or a T cell subset sorted from them (not recorded which). Every receptor here comes from a man aged 18 to 30 who had mild COVID-19 (a few samples of this study predate the infection). Cell type and time point are not known.

V and J are TRBV12-3 or TRBV12-4 and TRBJ2-1; D is perhaps TRBD2 (5 bases). The CDR3 is made up of 16 amino acids. V lost 6 bases to trimming and J lost 0 bases, with 15 bases between them. The CDR3 region is CASSRRTASSYNEQFF. CDR3 DNA: TGTGCCAGCAGCCGGAGGACGGCAAGCTCCTACAATGAGCAGTTCTTC.

This clonotype was seen more than once but under ten times. The CDR3 DNA reads TGTGCCAGCAGCCTCCCGGGCGCCAGAAGATATGGCTACACCTTC. The encoded protein is CASSLPGARRYGYTF. The genes are TRBV3-1 and TRBJ1-2; no clear D gene. CDR1 and CDR2 from the germline V gene are LGHDT and YNNKEL (reference sequence). The CDR3 spans 15 residues. Trimming removed 4 bases at V and 5 bases at J, with 17 bases between.

This clonotype was picked up many times. This chain connects TRBV7-8 to TRBJ1-5, with 9 bases fitting TRBD1. Germline assignment: CDR1 SGHVS and CDR2 FQNEAQ. The V segment lost 5 bases and the J segment 0 bases; nucleotides outside the gene matches: 11. The length of the CDR3 is 18 residues. This chain's CDR3 is CASSPDRGTRYSNQPQHF. DNA of the CDR3: TGTGCCAGCAGCCCCGACAGGGGGACCAGATATAGCAATCAGCCCCAGCATTTT.

V gene TRBV6-5 combines with J gene TRBJ2-1; D is tentatively TRBD1 or TRBD2 (5 bases each). The V gene's germline CDR1 is MNHEY and CDR2 SVGAGI. This CDR3 comprises 16 residues. Trimming pared 6 bases from V and 6 bases from J, leaving 21 bases between. Here the CDR3 DNA reads TGTGCCAGCAGCATTCAAGTAGGGACGACCGGCAATGAGCAGTTCTTC. This gives the protein CASSIQVGTTGNEQFF.

Worth noting for this clonotype: This may stem from a read error, because a much larger clone lies one nucleotide away. J is TRBJ2-5 and V is TRBV5-1; no reliable D call. The CDR3 spans 15 residues. Germline V gene sequence: CDR1 SGHRS, CDR2 YFSETQ. V gave up 2 bases and J gave up 3 bases, with 14 bases separating them. The CDR3 nucleotides are TGCGCCAGCAGCTTTGGCAGCTGGGGTGAAGAGACCCAGTACTTC. It translates to CASSFGSWGEETQYF.

This chain links TRBV10-3 with TRBJ1-4, with a weak D call TRBD1 (5 bases). CDR3 size: 13 residues. Germline V CDR1 and CDR2: ENHRY, SYGVKD. Trimming pared 6 bases from V and 6 bases from J, leaving 11 bases between. CDR3 bases: TGTGCCATCAGGGGGGGTCCCGATGAAAAACTGTTTTTT. It yields the protein CAIRGGPDEKLFF.

This clonotype was picked up many times. V usage is TRBV7-2 and J usage is TRBJ1-6; 8 nucleotides align to TRBD1. This CDR3 has 16 amino acids. V trimming: 4 bases; J trimming: 9 bases; junction bases outside the gene matches: 11. The V gene's germline CDR1 is SGHTA and CDR2 FQGNSA. CDR3 sequence reads: CASSSNSDRVSSPLHF. For the CDR3, the DNA is TGTGCCAGCAGCTCTAACTCGGACAGGGTGTCTTCACCCCTCCACTTT.

This chain connects TRBV7-3 to TRBJ2-3; a weak D match, TRBD2 (6 bases). The germline V gene encodes CDR1 SGHTA and CDR2 FQGTGA. The CDR3 runs 15 residues. V lost 0 bases to trimming and J lost 3 bases, with 10 bases between them. The CDR3 protein is CASSLTRLATDTQYF. In DNA form, the CDR3 reads TGTGCCAGCAGCTTAACACGCCTAGCGACAGATACGCAGTATTTT.